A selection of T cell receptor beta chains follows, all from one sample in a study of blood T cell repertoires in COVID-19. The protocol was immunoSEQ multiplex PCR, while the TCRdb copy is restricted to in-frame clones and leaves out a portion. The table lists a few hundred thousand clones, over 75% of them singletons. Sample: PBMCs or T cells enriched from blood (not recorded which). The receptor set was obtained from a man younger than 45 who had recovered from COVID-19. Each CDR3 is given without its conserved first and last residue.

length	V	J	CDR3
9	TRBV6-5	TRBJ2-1	ASGQGARQF
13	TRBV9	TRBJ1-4	ASSPRTGKTEKLF
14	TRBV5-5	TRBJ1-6	ASSQGVRDTNSPLH
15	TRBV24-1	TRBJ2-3	ATSDPGTSGKTDTQY
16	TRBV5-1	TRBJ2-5	ASSYYSYSGGAVETQY
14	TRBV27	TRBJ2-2	ASSSWTGGNTGELF
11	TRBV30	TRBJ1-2	AWSAGGQHGYT
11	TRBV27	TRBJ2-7	ASSPGLDYEQY
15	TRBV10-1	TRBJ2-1	ASSDLRDSSSYNEQF
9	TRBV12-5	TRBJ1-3	ASVGGNTIY
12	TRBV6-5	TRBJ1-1	ASSSVGINTEAF
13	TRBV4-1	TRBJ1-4	ASSHPGTGDEKLF
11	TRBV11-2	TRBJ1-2	ASSLGGSYGYT
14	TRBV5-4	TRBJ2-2	ASSRPGSRDTGELF
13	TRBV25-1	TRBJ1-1	ASSETGLAGTEAF
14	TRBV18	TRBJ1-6	ASSIGMVDKASPLH
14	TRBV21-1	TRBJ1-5	ASSKGRLRGWQPQH
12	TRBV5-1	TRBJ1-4	ASSLRDSNEKLF
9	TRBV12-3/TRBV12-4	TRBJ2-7	ASRNQYEQY
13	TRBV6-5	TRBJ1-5	ASSQWDIPNQPQH
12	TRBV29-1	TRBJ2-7	SVEPSSGGRRQY
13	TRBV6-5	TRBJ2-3	ASSLAGVLTDTQY
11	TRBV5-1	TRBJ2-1	ASSLARDNEQF
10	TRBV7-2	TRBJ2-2	ASSFSTGELF
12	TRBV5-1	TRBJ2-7	ASSVGLVSYEQY
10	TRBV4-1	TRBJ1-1	ASSQEGLKAF
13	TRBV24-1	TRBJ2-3	ATSVSGRATDTQY
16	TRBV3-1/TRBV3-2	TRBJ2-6	ASSPTQGVSSGANVLT
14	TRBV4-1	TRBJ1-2	ASSQDGAGAAYGYT
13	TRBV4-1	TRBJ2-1	ASSQGRASFNEQF
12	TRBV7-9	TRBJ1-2	ASSLQGINYGYT
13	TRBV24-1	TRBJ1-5	ATSDGGSSNQPQH
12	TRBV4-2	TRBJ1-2	ASSQDLGLDGYT
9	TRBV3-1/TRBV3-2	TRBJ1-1	ASRGGTEAF
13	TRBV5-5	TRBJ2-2	ASSPRTGDTGELF
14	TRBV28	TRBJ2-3	ASSLGTGVSTDTQY
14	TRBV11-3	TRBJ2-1	ASSLSSGRGHNEQF
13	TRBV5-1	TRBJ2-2	ASSTGTRGTGELF
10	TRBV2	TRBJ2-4	ASRRVLNIQY
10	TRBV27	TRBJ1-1	ASSLQVTEAF
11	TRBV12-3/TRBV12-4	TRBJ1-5	ASSTSSNQPQH
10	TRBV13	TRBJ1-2	ASSLRDFGYT
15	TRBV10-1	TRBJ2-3	ASSEGRNRLFTDTQY
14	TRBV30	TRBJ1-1	AWSGELFQGNRKAF
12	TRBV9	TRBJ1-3	ASSPQGVGNTIY
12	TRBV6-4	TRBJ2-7	ASTGSDNAYEQY
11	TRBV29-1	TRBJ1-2	SVPDRESHGYT
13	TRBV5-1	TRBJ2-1	ASSPTSGAILEQF
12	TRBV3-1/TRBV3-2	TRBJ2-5	ASSQNRGAETQY
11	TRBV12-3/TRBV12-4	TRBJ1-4	ASSGPFSEKLF
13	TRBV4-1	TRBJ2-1	ASSQGLRGQNEQF
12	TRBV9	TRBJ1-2	ASSVGDTINGYT
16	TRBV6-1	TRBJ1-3	ASSGMVRVSFWRNTIY
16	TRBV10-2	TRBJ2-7	ATRPQSGRELTSYEQY
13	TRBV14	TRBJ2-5	ASSQPSAYQETQY
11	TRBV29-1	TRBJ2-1	RANGGKRNEQF
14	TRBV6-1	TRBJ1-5	ASSEPGQLFNQPQH